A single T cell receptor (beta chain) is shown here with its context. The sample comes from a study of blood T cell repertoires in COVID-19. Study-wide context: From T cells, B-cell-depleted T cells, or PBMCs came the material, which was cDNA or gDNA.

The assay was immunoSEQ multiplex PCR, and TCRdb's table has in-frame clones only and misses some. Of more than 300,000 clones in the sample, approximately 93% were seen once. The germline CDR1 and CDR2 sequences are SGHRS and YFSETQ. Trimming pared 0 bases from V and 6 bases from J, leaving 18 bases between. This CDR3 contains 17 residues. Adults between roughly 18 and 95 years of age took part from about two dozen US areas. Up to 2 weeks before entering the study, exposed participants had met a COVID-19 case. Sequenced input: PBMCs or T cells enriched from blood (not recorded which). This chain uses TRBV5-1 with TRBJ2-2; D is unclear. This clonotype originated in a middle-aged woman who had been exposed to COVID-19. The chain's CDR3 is CASSLVGFGSGSGELFF. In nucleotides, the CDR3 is TGCGCCAGCAGCTTGGTTGGTTTCGGGTCCGGGTCCGGGGAGCTGTTTTTT.